The rows below give T cell receptor beta chains drawn from one sample of a study of OX40 agonist ivuxolimab in advanced cancers. Only in-frame clones appear in the TCRdb table, and some are missing; sequencing was by immunoSEQ multiplex PCR. The repertoire holds over 85,000 clones, with roughly 87% as singletons. The input for sequencing was CD4+ or CD8+ T cells sorted from blood, taken in a trial of the OX40 agonist ivuxolimab. The source of these receptors is an adult with an advanced solid tumor such as melanoma, head and neck, liver or kidney cancer. Both conserved end residues are part of each CDR3. Each record gives: V gene, J gene, D gene, CDR3 length, clone size, CDR3 DNA, CDR3 protein. A D gene is named only where the DNA matches it firmly. The size entry is marked missing in some rows and otherwise reads once, few, many or a size class.

>TRBV18|TRBJ2-1|NA|14|few
TGTGCCAGCTCACCACTTCCAGGGGACAATGAGCAGTTCTTC
CASSPLPGDNEQFF
>TRBV28|TRBJ2-5|NA|14|NA
TGTGCCAGCAGTTCAGGGGGGACCGAAGAGACCCAGTACTTC
CASSSGGTEETQYF
>TRBV7-9|TRBJ2-3|NA|16|NA
TGTGCCAGCAGCCCCGGGCGGGCCCTTGACACAGATACGCAGTATTTT
CASSPGRALDTDTQYF
>TRBV19|TRBJ2-5|NA|14|NA
TGTGCCAGTAGTCCCCACGGGCAGCAAGAGACCCAGTACTTC
CASSPHGQQETQYF
>TRBV6-1|TRBJ1-5|NA|15|NA
TGTGCCAGCAGCCCCGGAACAGGGTGGGTTCAGCCCCAGCATTTT
CASSPGTGWVQPQHF
>TRBV7-3|TRBJ2-5|NA|14|once
TGTGCCAGCAGCTTAAATGGGGGGCAAGAGACCCAGTACTTC
CASSLNGGQETQYF
>TRBV10-3|TRBJ1-1|NA|15|few
TGTGCCATCAGTGAGATGGTGGAGGGAAACACTGAAGCTTTCTTT
CAISEMVEGNTEAFF
>TRBV10-3|TRBJ2-5|NA|13|NA
TGTGCCACCAGGGGGGAGGTGAGCGAGACCCAGTACTTC
CATRGEVSETQYF
>TRBV5-1|TRBJ1-3|NA|15|NA
TGCGCCAGCAAAGAAGGGGTGAGGGCTGGAAACACCATATATTTT
CASKEGVRAGNTIYF
>TRBV29-1|TRBJ2-1|TRBD2|13|NA
TGCAGCGTATGGCGACTAGCGGGAGCTGAGCAGTTCTTC
CSVWRLAGAEQFF
>TRBV11-3|TRBJ2-1|NA|16|NA
TGTGCCAGCAGCCCTGGGATAAACGGCGGGTACAATGAGCAGTTCTTC
CASSPGINGGYNEQFF
>TRBV21-1|TRBJ2-7|NA|17|NA
TGTGCCAGCAGCAAAAATTCGGAGACTAGCCGATCCTACGAGCAGTACTTC
CASSKNSETSRSYEQYF
>TRBV11-3|TRBJ2-7|NA|16|NA
TGTGCCAGCAGCTTACGCGGAGGGGTTAGCTCCTACGAGCAGTACTTC
CASSLRGGVSSYEQYF
>TRBV5-1|TRBJ2-1|NA|16|NA
TGCGCCAGCAGCCTGGGGGCTAGCGGACCCTACAATGAGCAGTTCTTC
CASSLGASGPYNEQFF
>TRBV5-1|TRBJ1-5|NA|15|NA
TGCGCCAGCAGCCTCGGACAAGCGGGCAATCAGCCCCAGCATTTT
CASSLGQAGNQPQHF
>TRBV7-2|TRBJ2-7|NA|13|NA
TGTGCCAGCAGCAAGTTGGGTGGGTACGAGCAGTACTTC
CASSKLGGYEQYF
>TRBV6-1|TRBJ2-7|TRBD1|13|NA
TGTGCCAGCAGTAGCCGACAGGGGTACGAGCAGTACTTC
CASSSRQGYEQYF
>TRBV6-4|TRBJ2-7|NA|9|NA
TGTGCCAGCAGTGGGGAGCAGTACTTC
CASSGEQYF
>TRBV5-1|TRBJ1-4|NA|13|NA
TGCGCCAGCAGGCCCTTAACTAATGAAAAACTGTTTTTT
CASRPLTNEKLFF
>TRBV7-2|TRBJ2-3|NA|14|NA
TGTGCCAGCAGCTTAGGGAGATCCGCAGATACGCAGTATTTT
CASSLGRSADTQYF
>TRBV4-2|TRBJ2-3|TRBD1|16|once
TGTGCCAGCAGCCACCCTCGACAGGGGCGCACAGATACGCAGTATTTT
CASSHPRQGRTDTQYF
>TRBV19|TRBJ1-4|NA|14|NA
TGTGCCAGTAGTATCGACAGGTATAATGAAAAACTGTTTTTT
CASSIDRYNEKLFF
>TRBV4-1|TRBJ1-4|NA|15|NA
TGCGCCAGCAGCCACGGGGTAGGGACCGCTGAAAAACTGTTTTTT
CASSHGVGTAEKLFF
>TRBV7-9|TRBJ1-5|NA|13|NA
TGTGCCAGCAGCTTAGGTGGGGATCAGCCCCAGCATTTT
CASSLGGDQPQHF
>TRBV7-9|TRBJ2-7|NA|12|NA
TGTGCCAGCAGCTTAGTTGGGGACGAGCAGTACTTC
CASSLVGDEQYF
>TRBV7-3|TRBJ1-5|TRBD1|15|NA
TGTGCCAGCAGCTTCACAGGGGCGCGGGATCAGCCCCAGCATTTT
CASSFTGARDQPQHF
>TRBV9|TRBJ1-1|NA|16|NA
TGTGCCAGCAGCCCCCTTGGTAGGCAGGGGAACACTGAAGCTTTCTTT
CASSPLGRQGNTEAFF
>TRBV19|TRBJ2-5|TRBD2|14|NA
TGTGCCAGTAGTAGGCGGGACGGGGGGGAGACCCAGTACTTC
CASSRRDGGETQYF
>TRBV7-9|TRBJ2-1|TRBD2|19|NA
TGTGCCTCCCTCCCCAGCAGCTTAGGCCGCGGGAGGAGCGTCAATGAGCAGTTCTTC
CASLPSSLGRGRSVNEQFF
>TRBV19|TRBJ1-5|TRBD1|16|NA
TGTGCCAGTAGACCGCGGGACAGGGAATTCAATCAGCCCCAGCATTTT
CASRPRDREFNQPQHF
>TRBV7-2|TRBJ1-5|TRBD1|15|NA
TGTGCCAGCAGCCTTTACGGGACAGCTAATCAGCCCCAGCATTTT
CASSLYGTANQPQHF
>TRBV7-9|TRBJ1-4|NA|16|NA
TGTGCCAGCAGCTTAATGGGGGAGTGGGGAGGTGAAAAACTGTTTTTT
CASSLMGEWGGEKLFF
>TRBV4-1|TRBJ2-3|NA|15|NA
TGCGCCAGCAGCCAAGTCGACAGCTGGGCAGATACGCAGTATTTT
CASSQVDSWADTQYF
>TRBV18|TRBJ1-2|NA|15|NA
TGTGCCAGCTCCCTCTCTGGGCAGGGCGGCTATGGCTACACCTTC
CASSLSGQGGYGYTF
>TRBV5-1|TRBJ1-3|TRBD1|17|NA
TGCGCCAGCAGCTTATCTCCCGTCGACAGGGTTGGAAACACCATATATTTT
CASSLSPVDRVGNTIYF
>TRBV12-5|TRBJ1-2|NA|14|NA
TGTGCTAGTGGTCTCCCAGCAGGGGCCGGGGGCTACACCTTC
CASGLPAGAGGYTF
>TRBV15|TRBJ1-1|NA|15|NA
TGTGCCACCAGCAGAGGGAGGGCTTGGGACACTGAAGCTTTCTTT
CATSRGRAWDTEAFF
>TRBV27|TRBJ2-1|NA|15|NA
TGTGCCAGCAGTTCGGGACTCTGGGGTTACAATGAGCAGTTCTTC
CASSSGLWGYNEQFF
>TRBV7-9|TRBJ2-1|NA|13|NA
TGTGCCAGCAGCTTCCAGAATGGGAATGAGCAGTTCTTC
CASSFQNGNEQFF
>TRBV28|TRBJ1-4|TRBD1|17|NA
TGTGCCAGCAGTGGGGGGGGCAGGGGGACAACTAATGAAAAACTGTTTTTT
CASSGGGRGTTNEKLFF